The 27 T cell receptor beta chains listed next were all sequenced from one sample in a study of vaccination and CD4 T cells after COVID-19. Indicated treatment: 10-day PBMC culture with coronavirus spike peptide pools or control peptides (ViraFEST assay). Scientists ran DNA taken from cultured CD4+ T cells through the Oncomine TCR Beta short-read assay for sequencing. TCRdb used MiXCR to reprocess the PCR reads, holding one entry per CDR3 protein. The sample has 13,000 to 15,000 distinct CDR3 sequences; about three fifths are singletons. These receptors have no identified antigens. The sequencing input was CD4+ T cells from blood, cultured in vitro. The receptors stem from a human donor who had recovered from COVID-19.

In this sample, this clonotype turned up once. The chain's CDR3 is CASSQDLVAGTYEQYF. CDR3 DNA sequence: TGTGCCAGCAGCCAAGATTTAGTAGCAGGAACCTACGAGCAGTACTTC. The chain has TRBV14 and TRBJ2-7; unclear D gene. Between the trimmed V and J ends, which lost 0 bases and 2 bases, there was a span of 14 bases. Germline loops: CDR1 SGHDN, CDR2 FVKESK. This CDR3 region has 16 residues.

The chain recombines TRBV9 with TRBJ2-2; no definite D call. V lost 1 base and J lost 2, with 6 bases in between. Germline V lookup: CDR1 SGDLS, CDR2 YYNGEE. CDR3 size: 14 residues. This CDR3 reads CASSVRDNTGELFF. The DNA for the CDR3 is TGTGCCAGCAGCGTAAGGGATAACACCGGGGAGCTGTTTTTT.

J is TRBJ2-5 and V is TRBV28; D not resolved. Per germline, CDR1 MDHEN and CDR2 SYDVKM. The V gene lost 2 bases and the J gene lost 1 base, with 5 bases spanning the gap. This CDR3 region has 13 residues. The CDR3 is CASSLGPQETQYF. The CDR3 DNA follows: TGTGCCAGCAGTTTAGGTCCCCAAGAGACCCAGTACTTC.

This clonotype was counted between two and nine times. The chain employs TRBV7-9 and TRBJ2-2, with D perhaps TRBD2 (6 bases). The CDR3 runs 17 residues. Per germline, CDR1 SEHNR and CDR2 FQNEAQ (reference sequence). Between the trimmed V and J ends, which lost 0 bases and 8 bases, there was a span of 19 bases. CDR3 sequence (DNA): TGTGCCAGCAGCTTAGCGCGAGTCGGGAGCGGGCAGGGGGAGCTGTTTTTT. It yields the protein CASSLARVGSGQGELFF.

The chain is built from TRBV20-1 and TRBJ2-3; 8 nucleotides line up with TRBD2. With 5 bases clipped from V and 5 bases from J, the junction kept 12 bases outside the gene matches. The CDR3 sequence is 15 residues long. The germline gives CDR1 DFQATT, CDR2 SNEGSKA (reference sequence). DNA for the CDR3: TGCAGTGCTCACAATTCAGCGGGAGTAGTAGATACGCAGTATTTT. Translation gives CSAHNSAGVVDTQYF.

V and J are TRBV7-2 and TRBJ2-1; TRBD2 aligns across 7 bases. V dropped 2 bases and J dropped 4; count of bases not matched to a gene: 2. Germline assignment: CDR1 SGHTA and CDR2 FQGNSA. The CDR3 is 14 amino acids. CDR3 coding DNA: TGTGCCAGCAGCTTACGGCGGGAGTACAATGAGCAGTTCTTC. Protein: CASSLRREYNEQFF.

The chain carries TRBV20-1 and TRBJ2-1; D call uncertain. V was shortened by 6 bases and J by 0 bases, with 18 bases between the two germline ends. The CDR3 extends over 16 amino acids. CDR1 is DFQATT, CDR2 SNEGSKA, per germline (reference sequence). The CDR3 sequence: CSATMTGSSSYNEQFF. The CDR3, as DNA: TGCAGTGCCACAATGACCGGGTCAAGCTCCTACAATGAGCAGTTCTTC.

This chain uses TRBV27 with TRBJ2-3; D is ambiguous. CDR3 size: 12 residues. Germline V gene lookup returns CDR1 MNHEY and CDR2 SMNVEV (reference sequence). V was trimmed by 5 bases and J by 5 bases, leaving 8 bases between them. The CDR3 sequence is CASSGIGDTQYF. CDR3 sequence (DNA): TGTGCCAGCAGTGGAATCGGAGATACGCAGTATTTT.

CDR3 residues: CASSVRGNTEAFF. In nucleotides, the CDR3 is TGTGCCAGCAGCGTAAGAGGGAACACTGAAGCTTTCTTT. The chain joins TRBV9 to TRBJ1-1; no definite D call. The V gene's germline CDR1 is SGDLS and CDR2 YYNGEE. The length of the CDR3 is 13 residues. V was cut by 1 base and J by 1 base, with 5 bases left in between.

The chain uses TRBV27 and TRBJ2-2; 11 bases align to TRBD2. There are 17 residues in the CDR3. The junction had 6 bases not matched to a gene; V was cut back by 5 bases and J by 1 base. The germline CDR1 and CDR2 sequences are MNHEY and SMNVEV (reference sequence). The CDR3: CASSRRTSGRNTGELFF. The CDR3 DNA reads as TGTGCCAGCAGTCGAAGAACTAGCGGGAGGAACACCGGGGAGCTGTTTTTT.

The chain couples TRBV7-2 to TRBJ2-2; maybe TRBD2 (6 bases). The CDR3 has 17 residues. Trimming removed 1 base at V and 4 bases at J, with 16 bases between. Germline loops: CDR1 SGHTA, CDR2 FQGNSA. CDR3 bases: TGTGCCAGCAGCTTAGTCCTTAGCGGTAGATTCACCGGGGAGCTGTTTTTT. This translates into CASSLVLSGRFTGELFF.

The rearrangement joins TRBV6-1 to TRBJ1-1; 10 nucleotides agree with TRBD1. This CDR3 contains 17 residues. With 6 bases clipped from V and 6 bases from J, the junction kept 16 bases outside the gene matches. Germline CDR1 is MNHNS and CDR2 is SASEGT. DNA of the CDR3: TGTGCCAGCAGGGGACAGGGGACACGTCTCGGAGCCTCTGAAGCTTTCTTT. Its translation: CASRGQGTRLGASEAFF.

The chain recombines TRBV10-3 with TRBJ2-1, with 11 positions matching TRBD2. This CDR3 has 15 residues. Trimming at V came to 6 bases and at J to 3 bases, leaving 4 bases not matched to a gene. Germline assignment: CDR1 ENHRY and CDR2 SYGVKD. The DNA for the CDR3 is TGTGCCATCAGGGGGACTAGCGGCTACTACAATGAGCAGTTCTTC. Translated: CAIRGTSGYYNEQFF.

This clonotype appeared a few times. This chain uses TRBV20-1 with TRBJ2-7; 8 positions agree with TRBD1. The CDR3 is 13 amino acids. Germline assignment: CDR1 DFQATT and CDR2 SNEGSKA (reference sequence). V trimming: 6 bases; J trimming: 0 bases; junction bases outside the gene matches: 4. This CDR3 reads CSAGTGFSYEQYF. The CDR3 nucleotides are TGCAGTGCGGGGACAGGCTTCTCCTACGAGCAGTACTTC.

The chain has TRBV20-1 and TRBJ2-7; 11 bases fit TRBD2. This CDR3 has 14 residues. Losses at the gene ends were 3 bases for V and 7 bases for J; bases not matched to a gene: 8. From germline, CDR1 is DFQATT and CDR2 SNEGSKA (reference sequence). The CDR3 loop reads CSARKLAGAGEQYF. The CDR3 region has the DNA TGCAGTGCTAGGAAACTAGCGGGAGCTGGTGAGCAGTACTTC.

The genes are TRBV2 and TRBJ1-6, with D maybe TRBD1 (5 bases). The CDR3 contains 15 residues. V lost 3 bases and J lost 7, with 13 bases in between. Germline CDR1 SNHLY, CDR2 FYNNEI. The CDR3 DNA reads as TGTGCCAGCAGTGATGGTGCAGGGAGGAATTCACCCCTCCACTTT. Translating it yields CASSDGAGRNSPLHF.

The chain is built from TRBV21-1 and TRBJ2-7. TRBV21-1 is tagged as a pseudogene. The CDR3 totals 17 residues. For the CDR3, the DNA is TGTGCCAGCAGCAAAGCGGCCGTTACCCAATGCCCCTACGAGCAGTACTTC. Its protein product is CASSKAAVTQCPYEQYF.

This clonotype was counted between two and nine times. V is TRBV21-1 and J is TRBJ1-1; TRBD1, the D gene given by the table, was not confirmed from the DNA. TRBV21-1 is a known pseudogene. The CDR3 length is 14 residues. CDR3 amino acids: CASSKRTGWITAFF. The CDR3 DNA sequence: TGTGCCAGCAGCAAACGAACAGGGTGGATCACAGCTTTCTTT.

This rearrangement joins TRBV27 to TRBJ1-1, with D possibly matching TRBD1 (5 bases). From germline, CDR1 is MNHEY and CDR2 SMNVEV (reference sequence). The length of the CDR3 is 14 residues. The ends were cut back, 6 bases at V and 9 bases at J, with 20 bases in the middle. CDR3 sequence: CASSKQGGLTKAFF. DNA for the CDR3: TGTGCCAGCAGCAAGCAGGGTGGCCTAACTAAAGCTTTCTTT.

This sequence joins TRBV7-8 and TRBJ2-7; D might be TRBD1 (6 bases). The CDR3 totals 14 residues. The germline CDR1 and CDR2 sequences are SGHVS and FQNEAQ. Deletions cut 1 base from V and 5 bases from J, with 12 bases between. CDR3 coding DNA: TGTGCCAGCAGCTTAGAGGGCAGGGGACACGAGCAGTACTTC. Its protein is CASSLEGRGHEQYF. Variable domain in full (rest from reference TRBV7-8 and TRBJ2-7): GAGVSQSPRYKVAKRGQDVALRCDPISGHVSLFWYQQALGQGPEFLTYFQNEAQLDKSGLPSDRFFAERPEGSVSTLKIQRTQQEDSAVYLCASSLEGRGHEQYFGPGTRLTVT.

This chain joins TRBV11-3 and TRBJ2-3; tentatively, D is TRBD1 or TRBD2 (5 bases each). V dropped 5 bases and J dropped 3 bases, with 15 bases sitting between them. Per germline, CDR1 SGHNT and CDR2 YENEEA. CDR3 size: 15 residues. The CDR3, as DNA: TGTGCCAGCAGCCCGCGGCAGGGAGCAACAGATACGCAGTATTTT. Translation gives CASSPRQGATDTQYF.

This clonotype was counted a few times. The J gene is TRBJ2-7, the V gene TRBV10-3, with 7 bases identical to TRBD1. The CDR3 extends over 11 amino acids. Germline lookup yields CDR1 ENHRY and CDR2 SYGVKD. V dropped 8 bases and J dropped 5; count of bases not matched to a gene: 3. CDR3: CAIHRGDEQYF. The CDR3 coding sequence is TGTGCCATCCACAGGGGTGACGAGCAGTACTTC.

This clonotype has a handful of counts. The V call is TRBV30, the J call TRBJ1-5, with a weak D call TRBD1 (5 bases). Germline CDR1 GTSNPN, CDR2 SVGIG (reference sequence). The CDR3 totals 13 residues. Trimming removed 2 bases from V and 2 bases from J, with 7 bases in between. The CDR3 here is CAWSWDGNQPQHF. CDR3 coding DNA: TGTGCCTGGAGTTGGGACGGCAATCAGCCCCAGCATTTT.

For this clonotype: Relative to the germline gene, one junction end is altered; a read error may explain this. CDR3: CASSRLGLDLAGELFF. The CDR3 DNA follows: TGTGCCAGCAGTCGGTTGGGGCTAGATTTAGCCGGGGAGCTGTTTTTT. The rearrangement links TRBV10-3 to TRBJ2-2; D is perhaps TRBD1 (5 bases). This CDR3 has 16 amino acids. Germline V gene lookup returns CDR1 ENHRY and CDR2 SYGVKD.

V and J are TRBV21-1 and TRBJ1-2. TRBV21-1 counts as a pseudogene. The CDR3 extends over 13 amino acids. The DNA for the CDR3 is TGTGCCAGCAGCAACGGGACTGCCTATGGCTACACCTTC. Protein sequence: CASSNGTAYGYTF.

CDR3 nucleotides: TGCAGCCCGCAGGGGGCCTCACAAGAGACCCAGTACTTC. Translating gives CSPQGASQETQYF. The rearrangement links TRBV20-1 to TRBJ2-5; 8 bases map to TRBD1. Germline CDR1 is DFQATT and CDR2 is SNEGSKA (reference sequence). CDR3 length: 13 residues.

V and J are TRBV7-9 and TRBJ1-2; no firm D call. Trimming removed 2 bases from V and 4 bases from J, with 8 bases in between. The CDR3 contains 13 residues. The germline V gene encodes CDR1 SEHNR and CDR2 FQNEAQ (reference sequence). CDR3 sequence reads: CASSLNSVYGYTF. For the CDR3, the DNA is TGTGCCAGCAGCTTAAACAGCGTCTATGGCTACACCTTC.